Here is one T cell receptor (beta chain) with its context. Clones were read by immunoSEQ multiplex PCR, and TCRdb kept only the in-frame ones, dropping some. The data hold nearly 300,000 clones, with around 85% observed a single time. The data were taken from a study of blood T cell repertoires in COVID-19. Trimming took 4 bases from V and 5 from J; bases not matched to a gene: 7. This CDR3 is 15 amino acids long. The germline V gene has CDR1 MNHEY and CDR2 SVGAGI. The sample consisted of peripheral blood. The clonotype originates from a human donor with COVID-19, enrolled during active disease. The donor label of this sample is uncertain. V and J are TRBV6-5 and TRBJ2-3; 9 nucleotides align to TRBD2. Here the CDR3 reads CASSSGGGGVDTQYF. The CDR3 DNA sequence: TGTGCCAGCAGTTCTGGCGGGGGGGGCGTAGATACGCAGTATTTT.